This T cell receptor (beta chain) was captured in a study of cytomegalovirus exposure and HLA in healthy donors. Study summary: A prior analysis found 117 million unique TCR beta sequences from about 179 million T cells. Points from the study as a whole: Owing to their indistinguishability, certain V segments, notably TRBV6-2 and TRBV6-3, were excluded. In a later analysis, across HLA loci, associated TCR counts were highest for DRB1, lowest for HLA-C.

On this clone itself: As yet, its antigen is unknown. Germline is not matched at one junction end, which may reflect a read error.

This PCR relied on a set of 60 Vbeta primers and 13 Jbeta primers. Clones were sequenced by immunoSEQ multiplex PCR, and TCRdb holds only the in-frame ones, with some missing. The sample lists 100,000 to 150,000 clones, roughly four fifths occurring once. Germline CDR1 SNHLY, CDR2 FYNNEI. The CDR3 has 15 residues. This receptor was taken from a woman aged 45-60 years in good health and CMV-seronegative. The sample was PBMCs. V and J are TRBV2 and TRBJ1-5; TRBD1 might be the D (5 bases). CDR3 in amino acids: CASSEEGRGNQPQHF. The CDR3 region has the DNA TGTGCCAGCAGCGAAGAGGGCAGGGGCAATCAGCCCCAGCATTTT.